These 14 T cell receptor beta chains share one sample of origin, sequenced in a study of blood T cell repertoires in COVID-19. Repertoires were generated with immunoSEQ multiplex PCR, while TCRdb's copy carries only in-frame clones and drops some. The data show 350,000 to 400,000 clones, 80% to 90% seen once. Sequenced: peripheral blood. These receptors came from a woman aged 60-75 years with COVID-19, enrolled during active disease.

This rearrangement joins TRBV4-1 to TRBJ1-5; 8 bases align to TRBD1. Germline V CDR1 and CDR2: MGHRA, YSYEKL. After removal of 3 bases from V and 7 bases from J, the junction contained 8 bases not matched to a gene. The length of the CDR3 is 15 residues. CDR3 sequence: CASSQSTGEWQPQHF. The CDR3 DNA reads as TGCGCCAGCAGCCAGTCGACAGGGGAGTGGCAGCCCCAGCATTTT.

V usage is TRBV10-3 and J usage is TRBJ2-5; 9 bases align to TRBD2. CDR1 and CDR2 (germline): ENHRY, SYGVKD. Trimming removed 6 bases from V and 5 bases from J; junction bases left unmatched: 13. The CDR3 sequence is 16 residues long. CDR3 coding DNA: TGTGCCATCAGCCCCGAGGGGGCGGGGGGGCCGGAGACCCAGTACTTC. Translated, it gives CAISPEGAGGPETQYF.

The gene calls are TRBV5-1 and TRBJ2-2; possibly TRBD1 for D (5 bases). V lost 7 bases and J 1 base, leaving 11 bases between the germline ends. The CDR3 loop spans 14 amino acids. From germline, CDR1 is SGHRS and CDR2 YFSETQ. CDR3 in amino acids: CASDPGQNTGELFF. The DNA for the CDR3 is TGCGCCAGCGATCCCGGACAGAACACCGGGGAGCTGTTTTTT.

The chain is built from TRBV30 and TRBJ1-2; 11 bases are shared with TRBD1. The CDR3 consists of 16 residues. V lost 2 bases to trimming and J lost 6 bases; unmatched junction nucleotides: 11. Germline lookup yields CDR1 GTSNPN and CDR2 SVGIG (reference sequence). The CDR3 sequence is CAWSPWTGGAINGYTF. The CDR3 DNA sequence: TGTGCCTGGAGTCCTTGGACAGGGGGCGCGATCAATGGCTACACCTTC.

The chain joins TRBV30 to TRBJ2-3; D not certain. The CDR3 length is 13 residues. The germline V gene encodes CDR1 GTSNPN and CDR2 SVGIG (reference sequence). With 7 bases removed from V and 2 bases from J, the gap between germline ends came to 13 bases. CDR3 nucleotide sequence: TGTGCCTTGTCCCGGGTCCACACAGATACGCAGTATTTT. This gives the protein CALSRVHTDTQYF.

This sequence joins TRBV27 and TRBJ1-5; tentative D call: TRBD1 (5 bases). The CDR3 spans 16 residues. The germline CDR1 and CDR2 sequences are MNHEY and SMNVEV (reference sequence). V lost 2 bases to trimming and J lost 0 bases, with 11 bases between them. CDR3 region: CASSLTAGLSNQPQHF. CDR3 coding DNA: TGTGCCAGCAGTTTAACGGCGGGACTTAGCAATCAGCCCCAGCATTTT.

The chain recombines TRBV29-1 with TRBJ2-5; D is possibly TRBD2 (5 bases). The CDR3 totals 16 residues. From germline, CDR1 is SQVTM and CDR2 ANQGSEA. V was trimmed by 4 bases and J by 5 bases, leaving 23 bases between them. This CDR3 reads CSVVGPSVRPGETQYF. The CDR3 DNA follows: TGCAGCGTTGTGGGTCCGAGCGTGAGGCCGGGGGAGACCCAGTACTTC.

The chain joins TRBV18 to TRBJ2-5; D might be TRBD1 (5 bases). The CDR3 runs 14 residues. V shed 3 bases and J shed 4 bases, with 12 bases lying between them. CDR1 KGHSH and CDR2 LQKENI come from the germline V gene. The CDR3 nucleotides read TGTGCCAGCTCACCCCAGGGTTCGCGAGAGACCCAGTACTTC. Its translation: CASSPQGSRETQYF.

The chain couples TRBV27 to TRBJ1-5; a weak D match, TRBD1 (5 bases). The V end lost 6 bases, the J end lost 7 bases, and 22 bases lay between the germline ends. This CDR3 comprises 16 residues. Germline V gene sequence: CDR1 MNHEY, CDR2 SMNVEV (reference sequence). The CDR3 region is CASSPGRGVFFQPQHF. CDR3 DNA sequence: TGTGCCAGCAGCCCTGGTCGGGGGGTCTTTTTCCAGCCCCAGCATTTT.

The chain uses TRBV11-2 and TRBJ1-1; TRBD1 might be the D (5 bases). The CDR3 extends over 13 amino acids. V shed 3 bases and J shed 5 bases, with 10 bases lying between them. Germline V gene sequence: CDR1 SGHAT, CDR2 FQNNGV. CDR3 DNA sequence: TGTGCCAGCAGCTTCGGGGGTAGGACTGAAGCTTTCTTT. Translated: CASSFGGRTEAFF.

This chain links TRBV29-1 with TRBJ2-1, with 11 bases aligning to TRBD2. Germline loops: CDR1 SQVTM, CDR2 ANQGSEA. V lost 1 base to trimming and J lost 8 bases; unmatched junction nucleotides: 7. There are 15 residues in the CDR3. In DNA form, the CDR3 reads TGCAGCGTTGAAGGTTGGCTAGCGGGGGGAGATGAGCAGTTCTTC. This sequence encodes CSVEGWLAGGDEQFF.

This CDR3 reads CASTSPTRSSGNTIYF. CDR3 DNA sequence: TGTGCCAGCACCTCGCCAACCCGTAGCTCTGGAAACACCATATATTTT. The gene calls are TRBV6-6 and TRBJ1-3; no clear D gene. The CDR3 loop spans 16 amino acids. V lost 7 bases and J lost 0, with 16 bases in between. Germline values: CDR1 MNHNY, CDR2 SVGAGI (reference sequence).

CDR3 in amino acids: CASSIGGLSQEQYF. DNA for the CDR3: TGTGCCAGTAGTATAGGGGGACTTTCACAAGAGCAGTACTTC. This chain connects TRBV19 to TRBJ2-7, with a tentative D call TRBD2 (6 bases). With 1 base removed from V and 7 bases from J, the gap between germline ends came to 14 bases. CDR1 is LNHDA, CDR2 SQIVND, per germline (reference sequence). This CDR3 spans 14 amino acids.

J is TRBJ2-7 and V is TRBV5-1; perhaps TRBD2 as D (6 bases). V was cut by 5 bases and J by 0 bases, with 21 bases left in between. CDR1 and CDR2 from the germline V gene are SGHRS and YFSETQ. The CDR3 contains 17 residues. In nucleotides, the CDR3 is TGCGCCAGCAGAGAGAACTACATGGGGGGTAGCTCCTACGAGCAGTACTTC. This translates into CASRENYMGGSSYEQYF.